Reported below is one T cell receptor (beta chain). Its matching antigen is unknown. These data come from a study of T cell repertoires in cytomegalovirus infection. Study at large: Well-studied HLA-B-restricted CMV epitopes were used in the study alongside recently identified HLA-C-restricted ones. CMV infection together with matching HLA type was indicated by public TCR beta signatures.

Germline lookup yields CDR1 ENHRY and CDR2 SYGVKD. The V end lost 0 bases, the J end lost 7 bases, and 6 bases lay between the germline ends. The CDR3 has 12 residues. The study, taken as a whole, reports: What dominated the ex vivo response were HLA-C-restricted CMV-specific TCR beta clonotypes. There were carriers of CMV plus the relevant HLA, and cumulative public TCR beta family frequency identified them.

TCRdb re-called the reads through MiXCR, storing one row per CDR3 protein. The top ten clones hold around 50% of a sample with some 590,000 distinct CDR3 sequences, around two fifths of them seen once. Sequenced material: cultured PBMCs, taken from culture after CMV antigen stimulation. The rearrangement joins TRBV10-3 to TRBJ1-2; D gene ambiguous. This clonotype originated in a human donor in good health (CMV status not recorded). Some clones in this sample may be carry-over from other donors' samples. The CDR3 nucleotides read TGTGCCATCAGTGAGTCGAAGTCTGGCTACACCTTC. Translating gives CAISESKSGYTF.